The subject of this entry is one TCR beta chain. Its antigen is unidentified. The sample originates from a study of T-cell reconstitution after alpha-beta-depleted transplantation in children. Findings and caveats of the study: After transplant, at about two months, alpha-beta T cells were reportedly derived from several hundred expanded graft clones. By one year post-transplant, T-cell counts and diversity largely arose from T cells that were newly produced.

CDR1 is SGHRS, CDR2 YFSETQ, per germline. The CDR3 sequence is 13 residues long. V was shortened by 0 bases and J by 7 bases, with 10 bases between the two germline ends. A library of TCRbeta sequences, prepared with unique molecular identifiers, was generated. MiXCR, applied by TCRdb to the PCR reads, yields one record per CDR3 protein. Here the sample spans about 830,000 distinct CDR3 sequences, about 15% being singletons. Source: PBMCs, mostly from graft donor cells, taken 360 days after TCRalphabeta/CD19-depleted stem cell transplant. The receptor's source is a male patient younger than 18 who had a stem cell transplant for acute lymphoblastic leukemia, so the T cells may come from the graft donor. This rearrangement joins TRBV5-1 to TRBJ1-1, with D maybe TRBD1 (5 bases). CDR3 in amino acids: CASSLEGVGEAFF. The CDR3 region has the DNA TGCGCCAGCAGCTTGGAAGGGGTCGGTGAAGCTTTCTTT. The entire variable domain, with the rest obtained from reference TRBV5-1 and TRBJ1-1, is as follows: KAGVTQTPRYLIKTRGQQVTLSCSPISGHRSVSWYQQTPGQGLQFLFEYFSETQRNKGNFPGRFSGRQFSNSRSEMNVSTLELGDSALYLCASSLEGVGEAFFGQGTRLTVV.